Listed below are T cell receptor beta chains from one sample, sequenced in a study of T-cell reconstitution after alpha-beta-depleted transplantation in children. A single record per CDR3 protein comes from TCRdb applying MiXCR to the PCR reads. The sample shows about 610,000 distinct CDR3 sequences, 10% to 13% of them seen only once. The sample in question was PBMCs from the stem cell graft donor, obtained from the stem cell graft. These receptors were taken from a human donor who donated a stem cell graft to a child with acute myeloid leukemia. The CDR3 runs from the conserved cysteine through the conserved F or W. Fields, in order: J gene, D gene, clone size, V gene, CDR3 length, CDR3 DNA, CDR3 protein. A D gene is named only where the DNA matches it firmly. Clone size is shown for a subset of rows, as once, few, many or a class of expanded clone.

>TRBJ2-3|.|many|TRBV7-7|15
TGTGCTAGCAGCTTAGGGGCAGGGCGCACAGATACGCAGTATTTT
CASSLGAGRTDTQYF
>TRBJ2-5|.|.|TRBV3-1|15
TGTGCCTGCTCCCAAGTTCGATCAAACCAAGAGACCCAGTACTTC
CACSQVRSNQETQYF
>TRBJ2-1|TRBD2|many|TRBV6-2/TRBV6-3|16
TGTGCCTCTCCAACTCCGACTAGCGGGATCTACAATGAGCAGTTCTTC
CASPTPTSGIYNEQFF
>TRBJ2-1|TRBD2|once|TRBV27|16
TGTGCCAGCAGTTTAGCGGCGGGAGCTCTATACAATGAGCAGTTCTTC
CASSLAAGALYNEQFF
>TRBJ2-1|TRBD1|many|TRBV12-3/TRBV12-4|14
TGTGCCAGCAGTTTAGCGGTACAGGGGACTGAGCAGTTCTTC
CASSLAVQGTEQFF
>TRBJ2-7|TRBD1|many|TRBV4-3|15
TGCGCCAGCAGCCAAGGGGACAGCGACATTTACGAGCAGTACTTC
CASSQGDSDIYEQYF
>TRBJ2-7|.|many|TRBV28|15
TGTGCCAGCAGCCAGAGCCCCCACCGCAACTACGAGCAGTACTTC
CASSQSPHRNYEQYF
>TRBJ1-1|.|many|TRBV25-1|14
TGTGCCAGCAGTGGAACCAGGGGAAGAACTGAAGCTTTCTTT
CASSGTRGRTEAFF
>TRBJ1-2|.|.|TRBV29-1|13
TGCAGCGGGCAGCCTCAGGGACACTATGGCTACACCTTC
CSGQPQGHYGYTF
>TRBJ2-3|.|.|TRBV3-1|16
TGTGCCAGCAGCCTTAACTCGGGACTCCGCACAGATACGCAGTATTTT
CASSLNSGLRTDTQYF
>TRBJ2-1|.|few|TRBV30|12
TGTGCCTGGACCGACGCTAGGGGATCGGAGTTCTTC
CAWTDARGSEFF
>TRBJ2-2|.|many|TRBV10-3|14
TGTGCCATCAGTCCCCCGGAGTACTCCGGGGAGCTGTTTTTT
CAISPPEYSGELFF
>TRBJ2-7|.|many|TRBV28|12
TGTGCCAGCAGTTTCCTGGGCCCCGAGCAGTACTTC
CASSFLGPEQYF
>TRBJ2-7|TRBD1|.|TRBV20-1|12
TGCTTACTTGACCGGGGACAGGGCGAGCAGTACTTC
CLLDRGQGEQYF
>TRBJ2-7|TRBD1|few|TRBV6-1|14
TGTGCCAGCAGGGACAGGGGATATGCGTACGAGCAGTACTTC
CASRDRGYAYEQYF
>TRBJ1-1|TRBD1|.|TRBV29-1|13
TGCAGCGGACGACAGGGCTACCACACTGAAGCTTTCTTT
CSGRQGYHTEAFF
>TRBJ2-5|TRBD2|.|TRBV7-2|16
TGTGCCAGCAGCTCGCAAGCGGGAGTAGTCGAAGAGACCCAGTACTTC
CASSSQAGVVEETQYF
>TRBJ2-2|.|.|TRBV3-1|15
TGTGCCACCAGCCCCTCGGACAGGAACACCGGGGAGCTGTTTTTT
CATSPSDRNTGELFF
>TRBJ2-3|.|.|TRBV11-3|16
TGTGCCAGCAGCCCCGGGTCTTCTCTCGGCGGGGATACGCAGTATTTT
CASSPGSSLGGDTQYF
>TRBJ2-7|.|many|TRBV5-1|16
TGCGCCAGCAGCGTAGGAGAGGACGTCGGGATATACGAGCAGTACTTC
CASSVGEDVGIYEQYF
>TRBJ2-7|TRBD2|many|TRBV20-1|14
TGCAGTGCTAGAGTAGCGGGAGGAAGCTACGAGCAGTACTTC
CSARVAGGSYEQYF
>TRBJ2-5|TRBD1|.|TRBV20-1|15
TGCAGTGCCATTAGAGGGACAGGGGGCAAAGAGACCCAGTACTTC
CSAIRGTGGKETQYF
>TRBJ2-3|TRBD2|few|TRBV11-2|14
TGTGCCAGCAGCTTGGGACTAGTAACAGATACGCAGTATTTT
CASSLGLVTDTQYF
>TRBJ2-1|.|many|TRBV4-3|13
TGCGCCAGCAGCCACCAAGCGCGGGACTGGCAGTTCTTC
CASSHQARDWQFF
>TRBJ2-1|.|few|TRBV2|14
TGTGCCACCCGACTCGATAGCTCCTACAATGAGCAGTTCTTC
CATRLDSSYNEQFF
>TRBJ1-1|TRBD1|many|TRBV5-1|15
TGCGCCAGCAGCCCTGCAGGGGGCGCGAACACTGAAGCTTTCTTT
CASSPAGGANTEAFF
>TRBJ2-3|.|.|TRBV25-1|15
TGTGCCAGCAGTGACCCCGGGACTGGCACAGATACGCAGTATTTT
CASSDPGTGTDTQYF
>TRBJ2-3|TRBD2|few|TRBV11-2|18
TGTGCCAGCAGCTTTTGGGCTAGCGGGGGCAGCTTCACAGATACGCAGTATTTT
CASSFWASGGSFTDTQYF
>TRBJ1-4|TRBD1|few|TRBV29-1|14
TGCAGCGCCGTCCAGGGGGCTTTTAATGAAAAACTGTTTTTT
CSAVQGAFNEKLFF
>TRBJ1-1|.|.|TRBV12-3/TRBV12-4|15
TGTGCCAGCAGACTAGGGGGAGCCATGAACACTGAAGCTTTCTTT
CASRLGGAMNTEAFF
>TRBJ2-1|.|few|TRBV12-3/TRBV12-4|14
TGTGCCAGCAGGACCGGGACCCCCTACAATGAGCAGTTCTTC
CASRTGTPYNEQFF
>TRBJ1-3|.|few|TRBV12-3/TRBV12-4|16
TGTGCCAGCAGTTTGGCGGCAGGGATGAGTGGAAACACCATATATTTT
CASSLAAGMSGNTIYF
>TRBJ2-1|TRBD2|.|TRBV7-2|16
TGTGCCAGCAGCTTAGCGGGCGGGAGCCGCGGCAATGAGCAGTTCTTC
CASSLAGGSRGNEQFF
>TRBJ2-7|TRBD1|few|TRBV7-9|18
TGTGCCAGCAGCCATCACGAACAGGGGGAAAAGGATCCGTGGGAGCAGTACTTC
CASSHHEQGEKDPWEQYF
>TRBJ2-1|TRBD2|.|TRBV24-1|15
TGTGCCACCAGTGACCGACGACTAGCTCACAATGAGCAGTTCTTC
CATSDRRLAHNEQFF
>TRBJ2-1|TRBD2|few|TRBV7-2|16
TGTGCCAGCAGCCTCACTAGCGCTCTCTCCTACAATGAGCAGTTCTTC
CASSLTSALSYNEQFF
>TRBJ2-5|.|many|TRBV20-1|14
TGCAGTGCTCCTAATAAAGGGGGCCAAGAGACCCAGTACTTC
CSAPNKGGQETQYF
>TRBJ1-1|TRBD1|many|TRBV20-1|13
TGCAGTGCCCTGACAGGGGCGAACACTGAAGCTTTCTTT
CSALTGANTEAFF
>TRBJ2-3|TRBD2|many|TRBV7-2|14
TGTGCCAGCAGCTCGGGGAGGGCCCGGGATACGCAGTATTTT
CASSSGRARDTQYF
>TRBJ2-5|.|once|TRBV2|14
TGTGCCAGCAGTGATGGGGGGCAAGGAGAGACCCAGTACTTC
CASSDGGQGETQYF
>TRBJ2-1|.|many|TRBV3-1|13
TGTGCCAGCAGCCAAGGAGCTTCTCATGAGCAGTTCTTC
CASSQGASHEQFF
>TRBJ2-1|TRBD2|.|TRBV12-3/TRBV12-4|16
TGTGCCAGCAGAACCTCACTAGCGAGCTCCTACAATGAGCAGTTCTTC
CASRTSLASSYNEQFF
>TRBJ2-1|TRBD2|many|TRBV24-1|16
TGTGCCACCAGTGACTCTACTAGCGAGACCTACAATGAGCAGTTCTTC
CATSDSTSETYNEQFF
>TRBJ2-1|TRBD1|.|TRBV12-3/TRBV12-4|14
TGTGCCAGCAGGCCGGGACAGGGGGCGGGTGAGCAGTTCTTC
CASRPGQGAGEQFF
>TRBJ2-3|.|few|TRBV6-1|11
TGTGCCAGCAGTGAATCTGATACGCAGTATTTT
CASSESDTQYF
>TRBJ2-1|TRBD2|.|TRBV14|16
TGTGCCAGCAGCCAGGCGGGGGAATTCACCTACAATGAGCAGTTCTTC
CASSQAGEFTYNEQFF